This TCR beta chain was identified in a study of blood T cell repertoires in COVID-19. Profiled with immunoSEQ multiplex PCR; TCRdb holds only in-frame clones, not every one. The data show 240,000 or so clones, about 80% seen once. There are a few counts of this clone. Different DNA sequences within this sample yield the same CDR3. V lost 4 bases to trimming and J lost 2 bases, with 5 bases between them. The germline V gene encodes CDR1 LNHDA and CDR2 SQIVND (reference sequence). The CDR3 has 12 residues. V and J are TRBV19 and TRBJ1-1, with D uncertain. Material: peripheral blood. This TCR was recovered from a woman at least 80 years old with acute or convalescent COVID-19. The CDR3 DNA reads as TGTGCCAGTAGTACCACAAACACTGAAGCTTTCTTT. It translates to CASSTTNTEAFF.